This T cell receptor beta chain is from a study of T cell repertoires in cytomegalovirus infection. Unmatched junction bases numbered 11, after V lost 5 bases and J lost 12 bases. From germline, CDR1 is MGHDK and CDR2 SYGVNS. The CDR3 has 14 residues. This clonotype was recorded a few times. TCRdb processed the reads anew with MiXCR; each CDR3 protein has one entry. The table includes 160,000 or so distinct CDR3 sequences, about a quarter detected once. Sample: PBMCs. This clonotype originated in a human donor in good health (CMV status not recorded). Some clones in this sample may be carry-over from other donors' samples. The V call is TRBV25-1, the J call TRBJ1-4, with 8 bases lining up with TRBD1. CDR3 region: CASSPDRGRQELFF. The CDR3 region has the DNA TGTGCCAGCAGTCCCGACAGGGGCCGTCAGGAACTGTTTTTT.